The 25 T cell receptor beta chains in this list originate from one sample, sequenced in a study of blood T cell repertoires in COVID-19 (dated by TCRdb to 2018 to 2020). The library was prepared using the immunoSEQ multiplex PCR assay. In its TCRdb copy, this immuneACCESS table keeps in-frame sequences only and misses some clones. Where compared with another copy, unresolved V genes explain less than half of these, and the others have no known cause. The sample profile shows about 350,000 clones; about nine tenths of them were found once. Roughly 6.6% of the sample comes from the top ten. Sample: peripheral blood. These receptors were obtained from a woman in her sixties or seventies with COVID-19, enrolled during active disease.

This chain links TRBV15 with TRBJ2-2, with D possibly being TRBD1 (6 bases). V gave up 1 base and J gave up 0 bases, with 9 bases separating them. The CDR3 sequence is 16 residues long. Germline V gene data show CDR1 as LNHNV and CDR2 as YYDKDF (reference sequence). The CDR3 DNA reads TGTGCCACCAGCAGAGGGCAGGGGTCGAACACCGGGGAGCTGTTTTTT. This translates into CATSRGQGSNTGELFF. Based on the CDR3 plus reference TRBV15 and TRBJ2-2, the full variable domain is DAMVIQNPRYQVTQFGKPVTLSCSQTLNHNVMYWYQQKSSQAPKLLFHYYDKDFNNEADTPDNFQSRRPNTSFCFLDIRSPGLGDTAMYLCATSRGQGSNTGELFFGEGSRLTVL.

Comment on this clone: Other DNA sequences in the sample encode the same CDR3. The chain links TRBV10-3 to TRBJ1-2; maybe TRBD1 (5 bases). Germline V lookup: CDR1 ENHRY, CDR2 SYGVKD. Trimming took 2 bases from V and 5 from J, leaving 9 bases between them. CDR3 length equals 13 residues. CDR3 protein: CAISERGGYGYTF. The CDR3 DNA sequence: TGTGCCATCAGTGAGCGGGGGGGATATGGCTACACCTTC.

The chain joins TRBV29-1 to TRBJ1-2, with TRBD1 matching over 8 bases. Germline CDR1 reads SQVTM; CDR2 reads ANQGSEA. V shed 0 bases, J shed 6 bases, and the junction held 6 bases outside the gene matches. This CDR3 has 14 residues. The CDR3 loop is CSVEEVTGGHGYTF. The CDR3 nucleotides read TGCAGCGTTGAAGAGGTTACAGGGGGTCATGGCTACACCTTC.

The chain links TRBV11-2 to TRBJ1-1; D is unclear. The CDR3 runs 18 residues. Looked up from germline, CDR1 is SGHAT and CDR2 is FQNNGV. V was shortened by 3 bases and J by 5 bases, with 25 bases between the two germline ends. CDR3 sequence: CASSLGSLGRLLETEAFF. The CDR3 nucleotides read TGTGCCAGCAGCTTGGGTTCTCTAGGGAGGCTCCTTGAGACTGAAGCTTTCTTT.

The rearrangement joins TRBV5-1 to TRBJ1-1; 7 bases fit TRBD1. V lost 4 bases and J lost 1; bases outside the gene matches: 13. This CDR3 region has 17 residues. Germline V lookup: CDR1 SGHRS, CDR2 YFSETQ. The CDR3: CASSPRPGTASNTEAFF. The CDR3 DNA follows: TGCGCCAGCAGCCCACGTCCCGGGACAGCCTCGAACACTGAAGCTTTCTTT.

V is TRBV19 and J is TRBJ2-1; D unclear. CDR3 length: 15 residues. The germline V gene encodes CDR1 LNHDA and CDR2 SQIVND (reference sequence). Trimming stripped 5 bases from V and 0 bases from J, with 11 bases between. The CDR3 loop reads CASSPYLTSYNEQFF. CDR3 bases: TGTGCCAGTAGTCCCTACCTTACCTCCTACAATGAGCAGTTCTTC.

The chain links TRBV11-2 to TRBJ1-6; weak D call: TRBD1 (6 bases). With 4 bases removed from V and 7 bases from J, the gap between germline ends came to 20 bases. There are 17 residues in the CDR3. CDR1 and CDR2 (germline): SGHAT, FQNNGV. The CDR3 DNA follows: TGTGCCAGCAGCTCCTACCAACTACAGGGTCGAAATTCACCCCTCCACTTT. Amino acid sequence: CASSSYQLQGRNSPLHF.

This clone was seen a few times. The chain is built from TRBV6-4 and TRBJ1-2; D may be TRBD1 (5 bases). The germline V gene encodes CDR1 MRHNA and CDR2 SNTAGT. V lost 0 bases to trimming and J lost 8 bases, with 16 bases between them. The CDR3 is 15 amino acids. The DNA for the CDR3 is TGTGCCAGCAGTGACTCCCTAGACAGCCCCCTAGGCTACACCTTC. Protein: CASSDSLDSPLGYTF.

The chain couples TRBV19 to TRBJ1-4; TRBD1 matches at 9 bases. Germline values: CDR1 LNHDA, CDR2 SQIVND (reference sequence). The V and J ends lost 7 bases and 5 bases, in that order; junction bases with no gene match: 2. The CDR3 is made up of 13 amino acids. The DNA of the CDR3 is TGTGCCAGTAAAGACAGGGGGAATGAAAAACTGTTTTTT. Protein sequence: CASKDRGNEKLFF.

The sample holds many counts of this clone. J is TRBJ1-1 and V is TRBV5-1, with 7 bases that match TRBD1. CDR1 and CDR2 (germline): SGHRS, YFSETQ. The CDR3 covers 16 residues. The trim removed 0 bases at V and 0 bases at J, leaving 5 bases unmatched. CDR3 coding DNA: TGCGCCAGCAGCTTGGGACAGGGACACATGAACACTGAAGCTTTCTTT. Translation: CASSLGQGHMNTEAFF.

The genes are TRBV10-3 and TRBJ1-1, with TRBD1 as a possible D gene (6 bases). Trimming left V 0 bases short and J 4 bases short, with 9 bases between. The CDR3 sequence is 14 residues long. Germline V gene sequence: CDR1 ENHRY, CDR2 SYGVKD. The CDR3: CAISESSGVTEAFF. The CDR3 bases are TGTGCCATCAGTGAGTCGTCAGGGGTCACTGAAGCTTTCTTT.

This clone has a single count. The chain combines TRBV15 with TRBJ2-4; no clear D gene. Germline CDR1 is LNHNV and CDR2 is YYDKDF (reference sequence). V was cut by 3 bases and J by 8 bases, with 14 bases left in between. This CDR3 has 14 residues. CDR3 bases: TGTGCCACCAGCAGGACGTTTAGCAGCGACATTCAGTACTTC. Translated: CATSRTFSSDIQYF.

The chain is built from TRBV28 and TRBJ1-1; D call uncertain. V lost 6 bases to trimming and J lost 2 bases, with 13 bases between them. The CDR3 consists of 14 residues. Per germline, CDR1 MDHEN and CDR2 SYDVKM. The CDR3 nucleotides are TGTGCCAGCAGCCCCCCGCGGGGAAACACTGAAGCTTTCTTT. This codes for CASSPPRGNTEAFF.

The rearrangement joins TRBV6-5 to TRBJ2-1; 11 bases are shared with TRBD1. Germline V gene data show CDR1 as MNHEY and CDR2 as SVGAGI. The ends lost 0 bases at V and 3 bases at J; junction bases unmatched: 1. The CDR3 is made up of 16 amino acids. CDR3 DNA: TGTGCCAGCAGTTACTCAGGGACAGGGGGCTACAATGAGCAGTTCTTC. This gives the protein CASSYSGTGGYNEQFF.

CDR3 sequence: CASSSIAGVNTGELFF. In nucleotides, the CDR3 is TGTGCCAGCAGCTCTATAGCGGGGGTGAACACCGGGGAGCTGTTTTTT. This chain uses TRBV14 with TRBJ2-2, with 9 bases matching TRBD2. J gave up 1 base and V 5 bases, and 5 bases lay outside the gene matches. The germline CDR1 and CDR2 sequences are SGHDN and FVKESK. CDR3 length: 16 residues. Using reference TRBV14 and TRBJ2-2 for the parts outside the CDR3, the full variable domain is EAGVTQFPSHSVIEKGQTVTLRCDPISGHDNLYWYRRVMGKEIKFLLHFVKESKQDESGMPNNRFLAERTGGTYSTLKVQPAELEDSGVYFCASSSIAGVNTGELFFGEGSRLTVL.

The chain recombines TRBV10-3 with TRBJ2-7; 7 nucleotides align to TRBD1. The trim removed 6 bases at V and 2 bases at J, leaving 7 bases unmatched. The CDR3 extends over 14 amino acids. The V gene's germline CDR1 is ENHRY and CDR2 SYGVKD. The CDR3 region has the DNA TGTGCCATCAGCGTTGGGACAGACGCCTACGAGCAGTACTTC. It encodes CAISVGTDAYEQYF.

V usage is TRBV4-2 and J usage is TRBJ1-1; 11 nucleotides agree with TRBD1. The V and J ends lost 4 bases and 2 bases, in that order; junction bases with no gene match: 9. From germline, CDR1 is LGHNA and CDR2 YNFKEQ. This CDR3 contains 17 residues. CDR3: CASSPDRGRRVNTEAFF. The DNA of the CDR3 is TGTGCCAGCAGCCCGGACAGGGGGCGAAGGGTAAACACTGAAGCTTTCTTT.

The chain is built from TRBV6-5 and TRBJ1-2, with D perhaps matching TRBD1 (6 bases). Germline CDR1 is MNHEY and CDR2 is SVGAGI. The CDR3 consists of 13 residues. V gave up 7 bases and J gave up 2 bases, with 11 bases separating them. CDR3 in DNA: TGTGCCAGCATCGGGGGGCAGAACTATGGCTACACCTTC. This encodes CASIGGQNYGYTF.

The CDR3 bases are TGTGCCAGCACCCTACGGAACAGGGCAAGCGACGAGCAGTACTTC. The encoded protein is CASTLRNRASDEQYF. The V call is TRBV2, the J call TRBJ2-7, with D perhaps TRBD1 (6 bases). V dropped 7 bases and J dropped 5 bases, with 21 bases sitting between them. The germline V gene encodes CDR1 SNHLY and CDR2 FYNNEI. The CDR3 runs 15 residues.

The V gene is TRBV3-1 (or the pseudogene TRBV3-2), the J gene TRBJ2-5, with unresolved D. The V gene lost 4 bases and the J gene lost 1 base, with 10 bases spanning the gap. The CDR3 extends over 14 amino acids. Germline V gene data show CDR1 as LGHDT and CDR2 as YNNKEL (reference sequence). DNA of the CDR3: TGTGCCAGCAGCCCTTATGACACCCAAGAGACCCAGTACTTC. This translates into CASSPYDTQETQYF.

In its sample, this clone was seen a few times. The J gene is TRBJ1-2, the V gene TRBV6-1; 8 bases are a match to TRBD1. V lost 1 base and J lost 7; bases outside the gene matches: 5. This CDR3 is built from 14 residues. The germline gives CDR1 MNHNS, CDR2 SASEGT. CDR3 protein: CASSEEAGGSGYTF. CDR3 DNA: TGTGCCAGCAGTGAAGAGGCAGGGGGCTCTGGCTACACCTTC.

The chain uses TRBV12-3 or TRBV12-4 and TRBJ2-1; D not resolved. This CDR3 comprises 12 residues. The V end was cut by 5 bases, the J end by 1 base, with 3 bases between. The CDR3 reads CASSVSYNEQFF. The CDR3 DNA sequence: TGTGCCAGCAGTGTATCCTACAATGAGCAGTTCTTC.

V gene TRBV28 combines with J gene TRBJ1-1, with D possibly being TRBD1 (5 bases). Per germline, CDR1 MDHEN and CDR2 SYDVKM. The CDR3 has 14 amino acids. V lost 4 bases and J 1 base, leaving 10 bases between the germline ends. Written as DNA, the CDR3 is TGTGCCAGCAGTTCCCTCCAGGGGAACACTGAAGCTTTCTTT. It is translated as CASSSLQGNTEAFF.

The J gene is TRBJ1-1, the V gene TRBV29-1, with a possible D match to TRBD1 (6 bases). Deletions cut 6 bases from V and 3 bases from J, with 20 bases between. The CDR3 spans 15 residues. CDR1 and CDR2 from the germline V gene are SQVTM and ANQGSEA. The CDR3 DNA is TGCAGCGTGGGGGGGCAATTAGGGTTGTACACTGAAGCTTTCTTT. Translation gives CSVGGQLGLYTEAFF.

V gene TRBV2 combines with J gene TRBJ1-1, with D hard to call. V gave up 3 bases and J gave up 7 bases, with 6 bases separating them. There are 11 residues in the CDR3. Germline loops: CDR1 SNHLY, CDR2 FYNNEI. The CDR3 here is CASSDYHEAFF. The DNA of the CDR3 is TGTGCCAGCAGTGACTATCATGAAGCTTTCTTT.